One and the same sample provided the 31 T cell receptor beta chains below, sequenced in a study of regulatory T cells in long-lasting Graves disease. Time point: newly diagnosed GD, antithyroid drugs for less than 3 months. Scientists built the TCR library using RNA that was extracted from PBMCs. In building TCR beta libraries, iRepertoire HTBI primers were used together with Arm-PCR of CDR3 regions. TCRdb processed the multiplex PCR reads anew with MiXCR; each CDR3 protein has one entry. The table shows 250,000 to 400,000 distinct CDR3 sequences, with 15% to 20% occurring only once. Sequences were derived from peripheral blood mononuclear cells (PBMCs), sampled at new diagnosis, from a patient treated with antithyroid drugs. The receptors originated from a female donor with Graves disease.

This clonotype came up many times. The chain employs TRBV5-1 and TRBJ2-3; D possibly corresponds to TRBD1 (6 bases). The germline V and J ends were trimmed by 3 bases and 0 bases, with 14 bases remaining between them. The CDR3 is made up of 16 amino acids. Germline V CDR1 and CDR2: SGHRS, YFSETQ. In nucleotides, the CDR3 is TGCGCCAGCAGCTCTGGGGGCGCTCCTAGCACAGATACGCAGTATTTT. Protein product: CASSSGGAPSTDTQYF.

This clonotype appeared a few times. The CDR3 bases are TGTGCCAGTAGTAAGGCTCGGAGCCTCTCTGGAAACACCATATATTTT. This translates into CASSKARSLSGNTIYF. The chain is built from TRBV19 and TRBJ1-3, with no clear D. The ends were cut back, 4 bases at V and 0 bases at J, with 13 bases in the middle. Looked up from germline, CDR1 is LNHDA and CDR2 is SQIVND (reference sequence). The CDR3 runs 16 residues.

CDR3: CAWSSGAGKKLFF. In nucleotides, the CDR3 is TGTGCCTGGAGTTCGGGGGCGGGGAAAAAACTGTTTTTT. The V gene is TRBV30, the J gene TRBJ1-4; the D gene is possibly TRBD1 (6 bases). The V end lost 2 bases, the J end lost 9 bases, and 13 bases lay between the germline ends. This CDR3 has 13 residues. Germline V lookup: CDR1 GTSNPN, CDR2 SVGIG (reference sequence).

This clonotype was picked up many times. The chain is built from TRBV24-1 and TRBJ1-2; the D is unclear. Trimming took 5 bases from V and 10 from J, leaving 13 bases between them. There are 12 residues in the CDR3. The V gene's germline CDR1 is KGHDR and CDR2 SFDVKD. CDR3 in amino acids: CATSAPTGLYTF. In nucleotides, the CDR3 is TGTGCCACCAGTGCCCCGACCGGACTCTACACCTTC.

The rearrangement uses TRBV11-2 and TRBJ2-3; D remains unclear. The CDR3 is 11 residues long. Germline CDR1 reads SGHAT; CDR2 reads FQNNGV. V dropped 5 bases and J dropped 9 bases, with 9 bases sitting between them. CDR3 DNA sequence: TGTGCCAGCAGCCTCCCCGAAACGCAGTATTTT. Its protein is CASSLPETQYF.

The table lists this clonotype with many counts. The gene calls are TRBV20-1 and TRBJ2-1; 12 positions agree with TRBD2. The CDR3 sequence is 13 residues long. V was clipped by 6 bases and J by 8 bases; unmatched bases: 5. Germline V gene data show CDR1 as DFQATT and CDR2 as SNEGSKA (reference sequence). The chain's CDR3 is CSATSGSFHEQFF. CDR3 nucleotide sequence: TGCAGTGCGACTAGCGGGAGTTTCCATGAGCAGTTCTTC.

This clonotype was recorded at least ten times. V and J are TRBV7-8 and TRBJ2-2; 11 nucleotides agree with TRBD2. The V segment lost 1 base and the J segment 1 base; nucleotides outside the gene matches: 5. In germline, CDR1 is SGHVS, CDR2 FQNEAQ. The CDR3 length is 18 residues. CDR3 region: CASSLGPSGRRNTGELFF. CDR3 DNA: TGTGCCAGCAGCTTAGGTCCTAGCGGGAGGAGGAACACCGGGGAGCTGTTTTTT.

This clonotype has ten or more counts. The CDR3 reads CASSSPGTSNNEQFF. CDR3 DNA sequence: TGTGCCAGCAGTTCCCCTGGGACTAGCAACAATGAGCAGTTCTTC. The chain has TRBV6-5 and TRBJ2-1; 9 bases match TRBD2. The germline V gene encodes CDR1 MNHEY and CDR2 SVGAGI. This CDR3 comprises 15 residues. Trimming at V came to 4 bases and at J to 5 bases, leaving 6 bases not matched to a gene.

This clonotype was seen a few times. The V gene is TRBV6-1, the J gene TRBJ2-1, with TRBD2 matching 10 bases. J was trimmed by 6 bases and V by 2 bases; bases with no gene match: 16. The CDR3 is made up of 19 amino acids. The germline CDR1 and CDR2 sequences are MNHNS and SASEGT. The CDR3 nucleotides are TGTGCCAGCAGTGAAAGTCTGGGGGCCGGGGGACTAGCGCGCAATGAGCAGTTCTTC. Translating gives CASSESLGAGGLARNEQFF.

This clonotype was counted at least ten times. The V call is TRBV6-1, the J call TRBJ2-5, with 8 positions matching TRBD1. There are 13 residues in the CDR3. V was pared by 6 bases and J by 5 bases, with 5 bases of the junction left unmatched. The germline V gene encodes CDR1 MNHNS and CDR2 SASEGT. CDR3 residues: CASSKQGGETQYF. In nucleotides, the CDR3 is TGTGCCAGCAGCAAACAGGGGGGTGAGACCCAGTACTTC.

This clonotype was seen only a few times. The V call is TRBV5-1, the J call TRBJ2-4; TRBD2 agrees at 11 bases. This CDR3 region has 16 residues. V lost 4 bases to trimming and J lost 3 bases; unmatched junction nucleotides: 6. The V gene's germline CDR1 is SGHRS and CDR2 YFSETQ. CDR3 nucleotide sequence: TGCGCCAGCAGCATACTAGCGGGAGAAGGCAAAAACATTCAGTACTTC. It codes for CASSILAGEGKNIQYF.

This clonotype is a singleton in its sample. The V gene is TRBV9, the J gene TRBJ2-3; 7 bases fit TRBD2. CDR1 is SGDLS, CDR2 YYNGEE, per germline. The CDR3 consists of 15 residues. Trimming took 7 bases from V and 2 from J; bases not matched to a gene: 10. The CDR3 reads CASGASGVVTDTQYF. Written as DNA, the CDR3 is TGTGCCAGCGGCGCTAGCGGAGTTGTCACAGATACGCAGTATTTT.

This clonotype was seen a handful of times. The J gene is TRBJ1-3, the V gene TRBV29-1, with D unclear. The V end was cut by 4 bases, the J end by 3 bases, with 10 bases between. Germline loops: CDR1 SQVTM, CDR2 ANQGSEA. The length of the CDR3 is 13 residues. CDR3 amino acids: CSVVLFGGNTIYF. Here the CDR3 DNA reads TGCAGCGTTGTCCTATTTGGTGGAAACACCATATATTTT.

Regarding this clonotype: A read error may explain this, as a much larger clone is one base away. The V and J genes are TRBV2 and TRBJ2-7, with 9 bases that match TRBD2. CDR3 length: 14 amino acids. The J segment lost 5 bases and the V segment lost 1 base, leaving 3 bases of the junction unmatched. CDR1 and CDR2 from the germline V gene are SNHLY and FYNNEI. CDR3 nucleotide sequence: TGTGCCAGCAGTGAAGGGACTAGCGTTCACGAGCAGTACTTC. It specifies CASSEGTSVHEQYF.

DNA for the CDR3: TGTGCCAGTAGTGTTCTAGGGATCCACGAGCAGTACTTC. Translating gives CASSVLGIHEQYF. V and J are TRBV19 and TRBJ2-7, with D unresolved. The CDR3 has 13 residues. The V gene lost 5 bases and the J gene lost 5 bases, with 13 bases spanning the gap. Per the germline V gene, CDR1 is LNHDA and CDR2 is SQIVND (reference sequence). Supplemented by reference TRBV19 and TRBJ2-7, the full variable domain reads DGGITQSPKYLFRKEGQNVTLSCEQNLNHDAMYWYRQDPGQGLRLIYYSQIVNDFQKGDIAEGYSVSREKKESFPLTVTSAQKNPTAFYLCASSVLGIHEQYFGPGTRLTVT.

This clonotype was picked up many times. V and J are TRBV7-8 and TRBJ2-7, with unresolved D. The J call may be in error: the DNA end matches TRBJ2-6 better. The CDR3 covers 13 residues. Germline-derived CDR1 and CDR2 are SGHVS and FQNEAQ. DNA for the CDR3: TGTGCCAGCAGCTTTGCAGGTACCAACGTCCTGACTTTC. It is translated as CASSFAGTNVLTF.

This clonotype was seen at least ten times. The gene calls are TRBV6-1 and TRBJ2-1, with TRBD2 matching over 8 bases. V shed 4 bases, J shed 5 bases, and the junction held 13 bases outside the gene matches. The germline V gene encodes CDR1 MNHNS and CDR2 SASEGT. The CDR3 has 17 residues. The CDR3: CASSAMRNSGAHNEQFF. CDR3 coding DNA: TGTGCCAGCAGTGCTATGAGGAATAGCGGGGCCCACAATGAGCAGTTCTTC.

The rearrangement joins TRBV3-1 to TRBJ2-1; no definite D call. The CDR3 is made up of 12 amino acids. Trimming stripped 4 bases from V and 8 bases from J, with 9 bases between. Looked up from germline, CDR1 is LGHDT and CDR2 is YNNKEL (reference sequence). The CDR3 region has the DNA TGTGCCAGCAGCCCGGGCAGTCATGAGCAGTTCTTC. Translation gives CASSPGSHEQFF.

The V call is TRBV25-1, the J call TRBJ1-4; TRBD1 matches at 7 bases. V lost 2 bases to trimming and J lost 8 bases; unmatched junction nucleotides: 5. Per germline, CDR1 MGHDK and CDR2 SYGVNS. This CDR3 spans 14 amino acids. CDR3 residues: CASSEPRQGEKLFF. CDR3 DNA: TGTGCCAGCAGTGAACCCCGACAGGGCGAAAAACTGTTTTTT.

This clonotype showed up many times. The V gene is TRBV5-4, the J gene TRBJ2-3, with 9 bases fitting TRBD2. Germline V gene data show CDR1 as SGHNT and CDR2 as YYREEE (reference sequence). The CDR3 length is 17 residues. The V segment lost 0 bases and the J segment 3 bases; nucleotides outside the gene matches: 8. In DNA, the CDR3 is TGTGCCAGCAGCTTGGCGGTTAGCGGGAGCCCGACAGATACGCAGTATTTT. As protein: CASSLAVSGSPTDTQYF.

This chain joins TRBV10-2 and TRBJ1-1; D is unresolved. Germline V lookup: CDR1 WSHSY, CDR2 SAAADI. V was pared by 2 bases and J by 2 bases, with 6 bases between. The CDR3 is made up of 13 amino acids. In nucleotides, the CDR3 is TGCGCCAGCAGTGAGCTGATTAACACTGAAGCTTTCTTT. Encoded protein: CASSELINTEAFF.

Turning to this clonotype: It may be a read error: a sequence one base away is much more abundant. The chain combines TRBV29-1 with TRBJ2-7; D is possibly TRBD2 (5 bases). Germline V gene data show CDR1 as SQVTM and CDR2 as ANQGSEA. V gave up 1 base and J gave up 5 bases, with 12 bases separating them. This CDR3 has 13 residues. CDR3 in DNA: TGCAGCGTTGAAGGACGGGGAGTCCACGAGCAGTACTTC. Its translation: CSVEGRGVHEQYF.

V and J are TRBV27 and TRBJ2-5; D remains ambiguous. CDR1 and CDR2 from the germline V gene are MNHEY and SMNVEV (reference sequence). The CDR3 spans 15 residues. V dropped 3 bases and J dropped 2 bases, with 13 bases sitting between them. This CDR3 is CASSFLKDVQETQYF. In nucleotides, the CDR3 is TGTGCCAGCAGTTTTTTAAAGGACGTTCAAGAGACCCAGTACTTC.

This clonotype was seen many times. The rearrangement links TRBV28 to TRBJ1-2; D may be TRBD1 (5 bases). V was cut by 6 bases and J by 4 bases, with 15 bases left in between. Germline CDR1 is MDHEN and CDR2 is SYDVKM. The CDR3 has 14 residues. The CDR3 nucleotides read TGTGCCAGCAGGCCACAGGTGGCGGGCTATGGCTACACCTTC. It yields the protein CASRPQVAGYGYTF.

Of note for this clonotype: A much larger clonotype is one base distant, so this may be a read error. The rearrangement joins TRBV24-1 to TRBJ2-1, with 8 positions matching TRBD2. The DNA end is more similar to TRBJ2-5, so the J call may be wrong. This CDR3 is built from 15 residues. In germline, CDR1 is KGHDR, CDR2 SFDVKD. CDR3 DNA sequence: TGTGCCGCCAGCGGGGGAGTAAACCCAAAAGAGACCCAGTACTTC. This sequence encodes CAASGGVNPKETQYF.

This clonotype was seen at least ten times. CDR3 residues: CASSFWGVNEQFF. The CDR3, as DNA: TGTGCCAGCAGCTTTTGGGGCGTCAATGAGCAGTTCTTC. J is TRBJ2-1 and V is TRBV11-2, with D perhaps matching TRBD1 (5 bases). Germline CDR1 SGHAT, CDR2 FQNNGV. The length of the CDR3 is 13 residues. V lost 3 bases and J lost 6, with 9 bases in between.

This clonotype was counted many times. J is TRBJ2-7 and V is TRBV28, with D unresolved. The CDR3 runs 12 residues. CDR1 and CDR2 from the germline V gene are MDHEN and SYDVKM. V was cut by 8 bases and J by 1 base, with 9 bases left in between. Here the CDR3 reads CASALGSYEQYF. In DNA form, the CDR3 reads TGTGCCAGCGCCCTCGGGTCCTACGAGCAGTACTTC.

This clonotype was counted a few times. The CDR3 bases are TGTGCCACCAGTGAGGCACTAGCGGGGTCCCTTGGGGAGCTGTTTTTT. Protein: CATSEALAGSLGELFF. V and J are TRBV24-1 and TRBJ2-2; 10 bases are a match to TRBD2. CDR1 and CDR2 (germline): KGHDR, SFDVKD. CDR3 length: 16 residues. With 4 bases clipped from V and 8 bases from J, the junction kept 9 bases outside the gene matches.

This rearrangement joins TRBV12-3 or TRBV12-4 to TRBJ1-3, with 7 bases lining up with TRBD1. The CDR3 is made up of 16 amino acids. The V segment lost 9 bases and the J segment 1 base; nucleotides outside the gene matches: 12. CDR3 DNA: TGTGCCAGTAGTAGAGGGGCAGGGGGATCTGGAAACACCATATATTTT. Encoded protein: CASSRGAGGSGNTIYF.

At least ten counts were recorded for this clonotype. The chain joins TRBV24-1 to TRBJ2-1, with D perhaps matching TRBD1 (5 bases). Judging by the DNA end, TRBJ2-5 fits better; the J call may be wrong. The CDR3 has 13 residues. CDR1 KGHDR and CDR2 SFDVKD come from the germline V gene. Here the CDR3 reads CATSDPGRETQYF. CDR3 DNA sequence: TGTGCCACCAGTGACCCAGGGCGAGAGACCCAGTACTTC.

V usage is TRBV2 and J usage is TRBJ1-1, with D uncertain. Germline CDR1 reads SNHLY; CDR2 reads FYNNEI. This CDR3 spans 13 amino acids. Trimming removed 6 bases at V and 1 base at J, with 9 bases between. The CDR3: CASSKRGNTEAFF. The CDR3 DNA is TGTGCCAGCAGCAAGAGAGGGAACACTGAAGCTTTCTTT.